Listed below are T cell receptor beta chains from one sample, sequenced in a study of response to subunit inactivated influenza vaccine. TCRdb reanalysed the RT-PCR reads using MiXCR and keeps one entry per CDR3 protein. The table lists approximately 480,000 distinct CDR3 sequences, approximately 10% of them singletons. This material consisted of PBMCs from blood, taken about 6 weeks after vaccination. The receptors come from a man between 45 and 60 years old who received an inactivated influenza vaccine. Both conserved end residues are part of each CDR3. The D gene is left open where the match is weak. For some rows the clone size is stated as once, few or many, or as a class when expanded; others skip it.

V gene: TRBV6-1
D gene: TRBD2
J gene: TRBJ2-1
clone size: .
CDR3 DNA: TGTGCCAGCGGAAGAGTCGGACTAGCGGGAAACAATGAGCAGTTCTTC
CDR3 protein: CASGRVGLAGNNEQFF

V gene: TRBV6-6
D gene: .
J gene: TRBJ2-7
clone size: many
CDR3 DNA: TGTGCCAGCAGTTCAGAGTACGAGCAGTACTTC
CDR3 protein: CASSSEYEQYF

V gene: TRBV7-8
D gene: .
J gene: TRBJ2-5
clone size: .
CDR3 DNA: TGTGCCAGCAGCTCCCATACCGGGGGAGAGACCCAGTACTTC
CDR3 protein: CASSSHTGGETQYF

V gene: TRBV12-3/TRBV12-4
D gene: .
J gene: TRBJ2-5
clone size: many
CDR3 DNA: TGTGCCAGCAGTTTATATCGGGGAGGGACCCAGTACTTC
CDR3 protein: CASSLYRGGTQYF

V gene: TRBV20-1
D gene: TRBD1
J gene: TRBJ1-6
clone size: .
CDR3 DNA: TGCAGTGCCCTCCACGTCGGGACAGGGAGAGGATCACCCCTCCACTTT
CDR3 protein: CSALHVGTGRGSPLHF

V gene: TRBV6-2/TRBV6-3
D gene: .
J gene: TRBJ2-2
clone size: .
CDR3 DNA: TGTGCCAGCAGTTATGCGGTCACCGGGGAGCTGTTTTTT
CDR3 protein: CASSYAVTGELFF

V gene: TRBV3-1
D gene: TRBD2
J gene: TRBJ2-1
clone size: .
CDR3 DNA: TGTGCCAGCAGCCAAGTGGGCCTAGCGGAAAACAATGAGCAGTTCTTC
CDR3 protein: CASSQVGLAENNEQFF

V gene: TRBV20-1
D gene: .
J gene: TRBJ1-2
clone size: few
CDR3 DNA: TGCAGTGCTCACAAGGATGGCTACACCTTC
CDR3 protein: CSAHKDGYTF

V gene: TRBV12-3/TRBV12-4
D gene: .
J gene: TRBJ2-6
clone size: .
CDR3 DNA: TGTGCCAGCAGTCCCGATGGAGTCTCTGGGGCCAACGTCCTGACTTTC
CDR3 protein: CASSPDGVSGANVLTF

V gene: TRBV7-2
D gene: .
J gene: TRBJ1-6
clone size: .
CDR3 DNA: TGTGCCAGCAGCTTAGACAGGAATAATTCACCCCTCCACTTT
CDR3 protein: CASSLDRNNSPLHF

V gene: TRBV7-2
D gene: TRBD1
J gene: TRBJ2-1
clone size: .
CDR3 DNA: TGTGCCAGCAGCACGCGACAGGGGAAGAGCCACAATGAGCAGTTCTTC
CDR3 protein: CASSTRQGKSHNEQFF

V gene: TRBV5-1
D gene: TRBD2
J gene: TRBJ2-1
clone size: few
CDR3 DNA: TGCGCCAGCAGCTTGGTGGCTAGCGGGGGTCGCAATGAGCAGTTCTTC
CDR3 protein: CASSLVASGGRNEQFF

V gene: TRBV29-1
D gene: .
J gene: TRBJ1-2
clone size: many
CDR3 DNA: TGCAGCGTTGAATCCAGGGAAGACTATGGCTACACCTTC
CDR3 protein: CSVESREDYGYTF

V gene: TRBV7-7
D gene: .
J gene: TRBJ1-5
clone size: .
CDR3 DNA: TGTGCGGAACGCAGCAATCAGCCCCAGCATTTT
CDR3 protein: CAERSNQPQHF

V gene: TRBV20-1
D gene: .
J gene: TRBJ2-5
clone size: many
CDR3 DNA: TGCAGTGCTCCCGGACTACCACAAGAGACCCAGTACTTC
CDR3 protein: CSAPGLPQETQYF

V gene: TRBV18
D gene: .
J gene: TRBJ2-5
clone size: few
CDR3 DNA: TGTGCCAGCTCACCGTCGAGGAGGGGACAAGAGACCCAGTACTTC
CDR3 protein: CASSPSRRGQETQYF

V gene: TRBV20-1
D gene: .
J gene: TRBJ2-1
clone size: few
CDR3 DNA: TGCAGTGCACACCGGGACTTCTCCTACAATGAGCAGTTCTTC
CDR3 protein: CSAHRDFSYNEQFF

V gene: TRBV7-6
D gene: .
J gene: TRBJ2-5
clone size: .
CDR3 DNA: TGTGCCAGCAGCTCCCCACAGGGAATGGTACTCCAAGAGACCCAGTACTTC
CDR3 protein: CASSSPQGMVLQETQYF

V gene: TRBV7-9
D gene: .
J gene: TRBJ2-1
clone size: few
CDR3 DNA: TGTGCCAGCAGCTTAGCGTTCGGCGGTACGTACAATGAGCAGTTCTTC
CDR3 protein: CASSLAFGGTYNEQFF

V gene: TRBV27
D gene: .
J gene: TRBJ2-1
clone size: many
CDR3 DNA: TGTGCCAGCAGTTATTGGCAGCCGAGCTCCTACAATGAGCAGTTCTTC
CDR3 protein: CASSYWQPSSYNEQFF

V gene: TRBV12-3/TRBV12-4
D gene: TRBD1
J gene: TRBJ1-1
clone size: .
CDR3 DNA: TGTGCCAGCAGCCCCGCCGGGACAGGGAGTGAAGCTTTCTTT
CDR3 protein: CASSPAGTGSEAFF

V gene: TRBV20-1
D gene: .
J gene: TRBJ2-7
clone size: .
CDR3 DNA: TGCAGTGCTAGGGATATGAGGGGTTGGTCCTACGAGCAGTACTTC
CDR3 protein: CSARDMRGWSYEQYF

V gene: TRBV30
D gene: .
J gene: TRBJ1-5
clone size: few
CDR3 DNA: TGTGCCTGGAGTGGACAGGGCAATCAGCCCCAGCATTTT
CDR3 protein: CAWSGQGNQPQHF

V gene: TRBV6-2/TRBV6-3
D gene: TRBD1
J gene: TRBJ1-5
clone size: many
CDR3 DNA: TGTGCCAGCAGTGGGGGACAGAGAAATCAGCCCCAGCATTTT
CDR3 protein: CASSGGQRNQPQHF

V gene: TRBV25-1
D gene: .
J gene: TRBJ1-4
clone size: few
CDR3 DNA: TGTGCCAGCAGTGAGCACGGGGGCAATAATGAAAAACTGTTTTTT
CDR3 protein: CASSEHGGNNEKLFF

V gene: TRBV10-3
D gene: .
J gene: TRBJ2-7
clone size: many
CDR3 DNA: TGTGCCATCAGGTCAGGAGGGGAGCAGTACTTC
CDR3 protein: CAIRSGGEQYF

V gene: TRBV29-1
D gene: TRBD2
J gene: TRBJ2-1
clone size: .
CDR3 DNA: TGCAGCGTTGAAGACTTTCGCGGGAGCTCCTACAATGAGCAGTTCTTC
CDR3 protein: CSVEDFRGSSYNEQFF

V gene: TRBV2
D gene: TRBD2
J gene: TRBJ2-1
clone size: once
CDR3 DNA: TGTGCCAGCTGTTCCCCCTTAAAAACTAGCGGGAGCTACAATGAGCAGTTCTTC
CDR3 protein: CASCSPLKTSGSYNEQFF

V gene: TRBV4-2
D gene: .
J gene: TRBJ2-7
clone size: many
CDR3 DNA: TGTGCCAGCAGCCTGCTCAAAGCGAGCTACGAGCAGTACTTC
CDR3 protein: CASSLLKASYEQYF

V gene: TRBV20-1
D gene: TRBD1
J gene: TRBJ2-7
clone size: .
CDR3 DNA: TGCAGTGCTAGCAGGACAGGTCGGACTTACGAGCAGTACTTC
CDR3 protein: CSASRTGRTYEQYF

V gene: TRBV24-1
D gene: .
J gene: TRBJ2-1
clone size: .
CDR3 DNA: TGTGCCACCAGTGACCCCTTCAGCCCTAGAATGTCGTTCTTC
CDR3 protein: CATSDPFSPRMSFF

V gene: TRBV29-1
D gene: TRBD2
J gene: TRBJ2-7
clone size: .
CDR3 DNA: TGCAGCGTTAAAGGACTAGCGGGGTTCTACGAGCAGTACTTC
CDR3 protein: CSVKGLAGFYEQYF

V gene: TRBV29-1
D gene: .
J gene: TRBJ2-3
clone size: .
CDR3 DNA: TGCAGCGTAGAGACTAGCACAGATACGCAGTATTTT
CDR3 protein: CSVETSTDTQYF

V gene: TRBV12-3/TRBV12-4
D gene: .
J gene: TRBJ2-1
clone size: .
CDR3 DNA: TGTGCCAGCAGTTCCCTAGGGGGGCCCCAGGGGGAGCAGTTCTTC
CDR3 protein: CASSSLGGPQGEQFF

V gene: TRBV5-1
D gene: .
J gene: TRBJ2-7
clone size: many
CDR3 DNA: TGCGCCAGCAGCTTGGGCGGCTTCGACGAGCAGTACTTC
CDR3 protein: CASSLGGFDEQYF

V gene: TRBV13
D gene: .
J gene: TRBJ2-7
clone size: few
CDR3 DNA: TGTGCCAGCAGCTTAGGTCTGGGAGGCGGAAACGAGCAGTACTTC
CDR3 protein: CASSLGLGGGNEQYF

V gene: TRBV4-3
D gene: .
J gene: TRBJ1-2
clone size: .
CDR3 DNA: TGCGCCAGCAGCCAGGTACAGGGTTCGAAGTATGGCTACACCTTC
CDR3 protein: CASSQVQGSKYGYTF

V gene: TRBV7-2
D gene: .
J gene: TRBJ1-4
clone size: .
CDR3 DNA: TGTGCCAGCAGCCCGACGGCAGGCCCCGAAAAACTGTTTTTT
CDR3 protein: CASSPTAGPEKLFF

V gene: TRBV29-1
D gene: TRBD2
J gene: TRBJ2-1
clone size: many
CDR3 DNA: TGCAGCGCAGGACCGGGACTAGCGGGAGGCAACTGGGTCTATGAGCAGTTCTTC
CDR3 protein: CSAGPGLAGGNWVYEQFF

V gene: TRBV7-2
D gene: .
J gene: TRBJ2-5
clone size: few
CDR3 DNA: TGTGCCAGCAGCTTAGCGGGGTGGAATCGGGAGACCCAGTACTTC
CDR3 protein: CASSLAGWNRETQYF

V gene: TRBV20-1
D gene: TRBD1
J gene: TRBJ1-2
clone size: few
CDR3 DNA: TGCAGTGCTAGAGATCCCGGGACAGGGTATGGCTACACCTTC
CDR3 protein: CSARDPGTGYGYTF

V gene: TRBV2
D gene: TRBD2
J gene: TRBJ2-2
clone size: few
CDR3 DNA: TGTGCCAGCAGGGGGACTAGCGGGGGAGGCACCGGGGAGCTGTTTTTT
CDR3 protein: CASRGTSGGGTGELFF

V gene: TRBV15
D gene: TRBD2
J gene: TRBJ2-1
clone size: .
CDR3 DNA: TGTGCCACCAGCAGGACTAGCGGGAGCTGGGATGAGCAGTTCTTC
CDR3 protein: CATSRTSGSWDEQFF

V gene: TRBV7-9
D gene: .
J gene: TRBJ1-2
clone size: .
CDR3 DNA: TGTGCCAGCAGCTCAACCAACGACCATAACTATGGCTACACCTTC
CDR3 protein: CASSSTNDHNYGYTF

V gene: TRBV30
D gene: TRBD2
J gene: TRBJ2-2
clone size: .
CDR3 DNA: TGTGCCTGGAGCGTCCGGGGGGACGGGGAGCTGTTTTTT
CDR3 protein: CAWSVRGDGELFF

V gene: TRBV23-1
D gene: .
J gene: TRBJ2-2
clone size: .
CDR3 DNA: TGCGCCAGCAGTCAACTCCCGGACACCAACACCGGGGAGCTGTTTTTT
CDR3 protein: CASSQLPDTNTGELFF

V gene: TRBV7-6
D gene: TRBD1
J gene: TRBJ2-1
clone size: .
CDR3 DNA: TGTGCCAGCAGCCAAAGGACAGGGACGAGGAATGAGCAGTTCTTC
CDR3 protein: CASSQRTGTRNEQFF

V gene: TRBV25-1
D gene: TRBD2
J gene: TRBJ2-1
clone size: .
CDR3 DNA: TGTGCCAGCAGTGGGTTAGCGGGGGGCGGTGGTGAGCAGTTCTTC
CDR3 protein: CASSGLAGGGGEQFF

V gene: TRBV29-1
D gene: TRBD1
J gene: TRBJ2-2
clone size: few
CDR3 DNA: TGCAGCGTCTCCATCGGGACAGGGCGAACCGGGGAGCTGTTTTTT
CDR3 protein: CSVSIGTGRTGELFF